These 14 T cell receptor beta chains originate from one sample sequenced in a study of blood T cells in healthy people across ages. A second about 7 to 12 cycle PCR used barcoded and J-beta primers. TCRdb itself ran the 5' RACE reads through MiXCR, one entry per CDR3 protein. The top ten hold about 0.69% of the sample, which has around 1,000,000 distinct CDR3 sequences, 20% to 25% seen once. Another study also made use of these data, one on T cells of mothers and their children.

Sample: blood. These receptor sequences come from a girl aged 2 to 9 in good health.

The chain joins TRBV27 to TRBJ2-2, with 7 bases that match TRBD1. The CDR3 is 13 residues long. V shed 5 bases and J 7 bases; nucleotides not matched to a gene: 4. Germline V CDR1 and CDR2: MNHEY, SMNVEV (reference sequence). CDR3 sequence (DNA): TGTGCCAGCAGTCTCACAGGGGTCGGGGAGCTGTTTTTT. It translates to CASSLTGVGELFF.

The gene calls are TRBV29-1 and TRBJ2-4; D possibly matches TRBD1 or TRBD2 (6 bases each). Trimming stripped 5 bases from V and 8 bases from J, with 19 bases between. The CDR3 spans 14 residues. CDR1 SQVTM and CDR2 ANQGSEA come from the germline V gene. The CDR3 DNA reads as TGCAGCGTTCGCCAAGGGGGGCGAAGTGACATTCAGTACTTC. This encodes CSVRQGGRSDIQYF.

This clonotype was observed a few times. The rearrangement links TRBV12-3 or TRBV12-4 to TRBJ1-2; D call uncertain. The CDR3 spans 14 residues. V gave up 8 bases and J gave up 0 bases, with 13 bases separating them. The CDR3 spells CASGYQETNYGYTF. The CDR3 DNA follows: TGTGCCAGCGGGTACCAGGAGACTAACTATGGCTACACCTTC.

This clonotype was detected many times. This chain joins TRBV5-1 and TRBJ2-5; D uncertain. Germline values: CDR1 SGHRS, CDR2 YFSETQ. This CDR3 is 13 amino acids long. V lost 0 bases, J lost 4 bases, and 7 bases lay in between. CDR3: CASSLADLETQYF. CDR3 DNA: TGCGCCAGCAGCTTGGCCGACTTAGAGACCCAGTACTTC.

In this sample, this clonotype turned up a few times. This rearrangement joins TRBV20-1 to TRBJ1-1, with TRBD1 as a possible D gene (6 bases). Germline loops: CDR1 DFQATT, CDR2 SNEGSKA (reference sequence). The V end was cut by 4 bases, the J end by 4 bases, with 16 bases between. The CDR3 loop spans 14 amino acids. For the CDR3, the DNA is TGCAGTGCTAACTACAGGGTATCGAGCACTGAAGCTTTCTTT. Translated, it gives CSANYRVSSTEAFF.

J is TRBJ2-7 and V is TRBV5-6; 9 positions match TRBD1. Germline loops: CDR1 SGHDT, CDR2 YYEEEE. Unmatched junction bases numbered 7, after V lost 4 bases and J lost 5 bases. The CDR3 loop spans 14 amino acids. CDR3 nucleotide sequence: TGTGCCAGCAGCCAGGGGACAGGGATAGACGAGCAGTACTTC. Its protein is CASSQGTGIDEQYF.

In its sample, this clonotype was seen a few times. The V gene is TRBV11-2, the J gene TRBJ2-7; the match to TRBD1 covers 9 bases. The ends lost 5 bases at V and 7 bases at J; junction bases unmatched: 12. Germline CDR1 is SGHAT and CDR2 is FQNNGV. CDR3 length equals 15 residues. The CDR3 DNA is TGTGCCAGCAGCGTAACCGGGACAGGGATGCTGGAGCAGTACTTC. Amino acid sequence: CASSVTGTGMLEQYF.

This clonotype was observed a few times. The CDR3 sequence is CSVALASGRADTQYF. Here the CDR3 DNA reads TGCAGCGTCGCCCTAGCTAGCGGGCGAGCAGATACGCAGTATTTT. The genes are TRBV29-1 and TRBJ2-3; 8 nucleotides line up with TRBD2. With 6 bases clipped from V and 4 bases from J, the junction kept 12 bases outside the gene matches. CDR1 SQVTM and CDR2 ANQGSEA come from the germline V gene. The CDR3 has 15 amino acids.

This clonotype has a handful of counts. The chain links TRBV7-9 to TRBJ1-2; D gene ambiguous. CDR1 and CDR2 (germline): SEHNR, FQNEAQ (reference sequence). This CDR3 has 14 residues. Trimming took 2 bases from V and 4 from J, leaving 11 bases between them. The CDR3 DNA reads TGTGCCAGCAGCTTACCCCAGCCCGTCTATGGCTACACCTTC. Translated: CASSLPQPVYGYTF.

The CDR3 protein is CSPRSPEIAFF. The DNA of the CDR3 is TGCAGCCCTCGGAGCCCTGAAATCGCTTTCTTT. V and J are TRBV20-1 and TRBJ1-1; unclear D gene. The CDR3 is 11 amino acids. The germline gives CDR1 DFQATT, CDR2 SNEGSKA (reference sequence).

This clonotype was counted between two and nine times. The gene calls are TRBV15 and TRBJ2-4, with no clear D. The CDR3 is 14 residues long. Germline V gene sequence: CDR1 LNHNV, CDR2 YYDKDF (reference sequence). V shed 1 base and J shed 0 bases, with 4 bases lying between them. CDR3 sequence (DNA): TGTGCCACCAGCAGAGGCTTAGCCAAAAACATTCAGTACTTC. Protein: CATSRGLAKNIQYF. Together with reference TRBV15 and TRBJ2-4, the CDR3 gives the full variable domain: DAMVIQNPRYQVTQFGKPVTLSCSQTLNHNVMYWYQQKSSQAPKLLFHYYDKDFNNEADTPDNFQSRRPNTSFCFLDIRSPGLGDTAMYLCATSRGLAKNIQYFGAGTRLSVL.

Points on this clonotype: An end of the junction differs from the germline gene, which may be a read error. The chain has TRBV18 and TRBJ1-3, with D unclear. CDR1 KGHSH and CDR2 LQKENI come from the germline V gene. This CDR3 region has 16 residues. The CDR3 DNA reads TGTGCCAGCTCACCACAGCGCCTTGGACCTGGAAGCACCATATATTTT. As protein: CASSPQRLGPGSTIYF. Full variable domain (rest looked up from reference TRBV18 and TRBJ1-3): NAGVMQNPRHLVRRRGQEARLRCSPMKGHSHVYWYRQLPEEGLKFMVYLQKENIIDESGMPKERFSAEFPKEGPSILRIQQVVRGDSAAYFCASSPQRLGPGSTIYFGEGSWLTVV.

To note about this clonotype: The germline gene is not matched at one end of the junction; a read error may be the cause. The gene calls are TRBV4-2 and TRBJ2-7, with D unclear. This CDR3 comprises 14 residues. CDR1 is LGHNA and CDR2 is YNFKEQ in the germline V gene. The CDR3 is CASSQEPEHYELYF. The CDR3 DNA is TGTGCCAGCAGCCAAGAGCCAGAACATTACGAGCTGTACTTC.

This clonotype was counted only a few times. This rearrangement joins TRBV5-1 to TRBJ2-1; 7 positions agree with TRBD1. From germline, CDR1 is SGHRS and CDR2 YFSETQ. V shed 3 bases and J 0 bases; nucleotides not matched to a gene: 9. This CDR3 is 17 amino acids long. CDR3: CASSSGTETFSYNEQFF. The DNA for the CDR3 is TGCGCCAGCAGCTCCGGGACAGAAACTTTCTCCTACAATGAGCAGTTCTTC.